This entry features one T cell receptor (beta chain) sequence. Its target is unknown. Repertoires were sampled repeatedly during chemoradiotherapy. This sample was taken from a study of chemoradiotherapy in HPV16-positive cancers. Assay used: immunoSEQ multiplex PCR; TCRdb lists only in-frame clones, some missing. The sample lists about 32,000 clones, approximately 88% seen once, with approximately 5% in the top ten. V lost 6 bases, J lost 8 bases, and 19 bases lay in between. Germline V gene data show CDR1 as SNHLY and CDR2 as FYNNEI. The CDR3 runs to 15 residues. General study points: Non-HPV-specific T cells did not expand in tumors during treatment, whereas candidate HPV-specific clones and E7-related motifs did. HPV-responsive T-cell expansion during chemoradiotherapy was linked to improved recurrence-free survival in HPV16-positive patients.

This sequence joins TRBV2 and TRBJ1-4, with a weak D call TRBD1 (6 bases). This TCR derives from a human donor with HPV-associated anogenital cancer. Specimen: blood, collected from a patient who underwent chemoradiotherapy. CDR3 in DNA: TGTGCCAGCAGCATCGGACAGATCGAGGGAGAAAAACTGTTTTTT. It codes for CASSIGQIEGEKLFF. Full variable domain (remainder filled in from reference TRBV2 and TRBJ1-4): EPEVTQTPSHQVTQMGQEVILRCVPISNHLYFYWYRQILGQKVEFLVSFYNNEISEKSEIFDDQFSVERPDGSNFTLKIRSTKLEDSAMYFCASSIGQIEGEKLFFGSGTQLSVL.